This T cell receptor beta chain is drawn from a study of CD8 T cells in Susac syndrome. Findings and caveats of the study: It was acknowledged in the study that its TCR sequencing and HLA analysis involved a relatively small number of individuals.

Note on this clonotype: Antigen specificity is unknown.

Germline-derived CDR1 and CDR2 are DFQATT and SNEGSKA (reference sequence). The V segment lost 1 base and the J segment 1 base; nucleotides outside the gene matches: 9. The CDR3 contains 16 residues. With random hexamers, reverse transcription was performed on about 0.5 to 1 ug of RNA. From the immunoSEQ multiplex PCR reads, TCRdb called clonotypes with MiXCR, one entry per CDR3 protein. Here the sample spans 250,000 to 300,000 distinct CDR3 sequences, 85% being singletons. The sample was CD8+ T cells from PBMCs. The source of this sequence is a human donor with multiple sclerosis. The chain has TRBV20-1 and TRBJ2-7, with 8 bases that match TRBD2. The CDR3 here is CSARGSGTRLSYEQYF. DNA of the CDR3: TGCAGTGCTAGAGGGTCTGGGACTAGGCTTTCCTACGAGCAGTACTTC.